The 26 T cell receptor beta chains reported below all come from one sample, sequenced in a study of T cell repertoires in ileal Crohn's disease. The repertoire was sequenced with immunoSEQ multiplex PCR; TCRdb's copy has only in-frame clones and lacks some. The sample shows 3,100 or so clones, roughly two thirds of them seen only once. Time point defined: proximal margin of the surgical specimen (macroscopically non-inflamed). Material for sequencing was ileal tissue. The receptor source for this set is an adult with Crohn's disease.

About this clone itself: At one end the junction does not follow the germline gene, possibly because of a read error. V and J are TRBV4-3 and TRBJ2-5; D is ambiguous. The germline CDR1 and CDR2 sequences are LGHNA and YSLEER. The CDR3 totals 11 residues. CDR3 in DNA: TGCACCAGCAGCCTCAGAGAGACCCAGTACTTC. It encodes CTSSLRETQYF.

This chain links TRBV4-2 with TRBJ2-1; 9 bases align to TRBD2. Trimming at V came to 1 base and at J to 0 bases, leaving 13 bases not matched to a gene. The CDR3 extends over 20 amino acids. Per germline, CDR1 LGHNA and CDR2 YNFKEQ. CDR3 sequence: CASSQGEVGREGPSYNEQFF. The CDR3 DNA follows: TGTGCCAGCAGCCAAGGTGAGGTGGGGCGGGAGGGCCCCTCCTACAATGAGCAGTTCTTC.

The chain uses TRBV7-9 and TRBJ2-1; 10 nucleotides align to TRBD2. V lost 4 bases to trimming and J lost 4 bases; unmatched junction nucleotides: 4. Germline V gene lookup returns CDR1 SEHNR and CDR2 FQNEAQ (reference sequence). The CDR3 extends over 15 amino acids. Here the CDR3 DNA reads TGTGCCAGCAGCTCGGGACTAGCGCTTTACAATGAGCAGTTCTTC. This encodes CASSSGLALYNEQFF.

The chain has TRBV20-1 and TRBJ2-7; D not certain. The germline CDR1 and CDR2 sequences are DFQATT and SNEGSKA (reference sequence). V lost 6 bases to trimming and J lost 6 bases, with 12 bases between them. The CDR3 runs 11 residues. The DNA for the CDR3 is TGCAGTGCCACGGACGGTGGCGAGCAGTACTTC. Translated: CSATDGGEQYF.

The chain links TRBV7-9 to TRBJ1-3, with a weak D call TRBD1 (6 bases). With 5 bases removed from V and 8 bases from J, the gap between germline ends came to 13 bases. Germline CDR1 SEHNR, CDR2 FQNEAQ (reference sequence). CDR3 length: 13 amino acids. The CDR3 here is CASSVYTGHTIYF. The CDR3 region has the DNA TGTGCCAGCAGCGTCTACACAGGGCACACCATATATTTT.

This clone was observed a few times. The chain uses TRBV2 and TRBJ2-7, with a tentative D call TRBD2 (5 bases). Trimming stripped 6 bases from V and 6 bases from J, with 18 bases between. Per germline, CDR1 SNHLY and CDR2 FYNNEI. This CDR3 is built from 14 residues. CDR3 nucleotides: TGTGCCAGCAGCCCCGAGGGCCGAGGGTCCGAGCAGTACGTC. It codes for CASSPEGRGSEQYV.

This chain joins TRBV9 and TRBJ2-1, with TRBD2 identical over 11 bases. Germline lookup yields CDR1 SGDLS and CDR2 YYNGEE. V lost 4 bases and J lost 6; bases outside the gene matches: 15. The CDR3 loop spans 18 amino acids. The CDR3 region is CASSPRPIAGGSGNEQFF. For the CDR3, the DNA is TGTGCCAGCAGCCCCCGACCCATAGCGGGAGGGTCGGGCAATGAGCAGTTCTTC.

Sample share makes this clone hyperexpanded (1% or more). The V call is TRBV11-2, the J call TRBJ2-5; a weak D match, TRBD2 (6 bases). V was clipped by 3 bases and J by 5 bases, with 10 bases between them. The length of the CDR3 is 13 residues. In germline, CDR1 is SGHAT, CDR2 FQNNGV. CDR3 nucleotide sequence: TGTGCCAGCAGCTTGGGGGGATCGGAGACCCAGTACTTC. This translates into CASSLGGSETQYF. Variable domain in full (rest from reference TRBV11-2 and TRBJ2-5): EAGVAQSPRYKIIEKRQSVAFWCNPISGHATLYWYQQILGQGPKLLIQFQNNGVVDDSQLPKDRFSAERLKGVDSTLKIQPAKLEDSAVYLCASSLGGSETQYFGPGTRLLVL.

This chain connects TRBV30 to TRBJ2-3; D not certain. The germline gives CDR1 GTSNPN, CDR2 SVGIG (reference sequence). The CDR3 covers 12 residues. The V and J ends lost 3 bases and 1 base respectively, with 5 bases between them. CDR3 coding DNA: TGTGCCTGGAGGCCAGGCACAGATACGCAGTATTTT. As protein: CAWRPGTDTQYF.

This clone was picked up one time. The chain uses TRBV5-1 and TRBJ1-2; the D gene is possibly TRBD1 (6 bases). V shed 4 bases and J shed 4 bases, with 20 bases lying between them. The germline CDR1 and CDR2 sequences are SGHRS and YFSETQ. The CDR3 loop spans 16 amino acids. The CDR3 region has the DNA TGCGCCAGCAGCCCGACGAATTTCGGGACAAGCTATGGCTACACCTTC. Translated: CASSPTNFGTSYGYTF.

The rearrangement uses TRBV6-5 and TRBJ1-1; 7 positions agree with TRBD1. This CDR3 is built from 16 residues. The trim removed 0 bases at V and 7 bases at J, leaving 11 bases unmatched. The germline V gene has CDR1 MNHEY and CDR2 SVGAGI. The CDR3 DNA reads as TGTGCCAGCAGTTACTCGACCACAGGGGCCCACTTTGAAGCTTTCTTT. Protein: CASSYSTTGAHFEAFF.

The chain joins TRBV7-9 to TRBJ2-4, with 9 bases aligning to TRBD2. The CDR3 extends over 15 amino acids. The V gene end was trimmed by 4 bases and the J gene end by 7 bases; junction bases not matched to a gene: 8. Germline CDR1 is SEHNR and CDR2 is FQNEAQ (reference sequence). In nucleotides, the CDR3 is TGTGCCAGCAGCTATGGTGTTAGCGGGAGTAACATTCAGTACTTC. Translating it yields CASSYGVSGSNIQYF.

The V and J genes are TRBV5-1 and TRBJ1-2; D ambiguous. CDR3 size: 13 residues. The V gene's germline CDR1 is SGHRS and CDR2 YFSETQ. Trimming took off 3 bases at V and 2 bases at J, with 8 bases between the two ends. Here the CDR3 DNA reads TGCGCCAGCAGCTGGACTGAGAACTATGGCTACACCTTC. This gives the protein CASSWTENYGYTF.

This chain links TRBV11-3 with TRBJ2-4, with D possibly matching TRBD1 (7 bases). V dropped 3 bases and J dropped 6 bases, with 12 bases sitting between them. The CDR3 totals 14 residues. Germline V lookup: CDR1 SGHNT, CDR2 YENEEA. The CDR3 spells CASSLGGQRNIQYF. In DNA form, the CDR3 reads TGTGCCAGCAGCTTGGGGGGACAGAGAAACATTCAGTACTTC.

This clone has a handful of counts. The chain couples TRBV4-1 to TRBJ1-4; D is possibly TRBD1 (5 bases). The germline CDR1 and CDR2 sequences are MGHRA and YSYEKL. The CDR3 length is 16 residues. V shed 2 bases and J shed 6 bases, with 16 bases lying between them. This CDR3 reads CASSQRGAGLDEKLFF. The CDR3 DNA reads TGCGCCAGCAGCCAAAGAGGGGCGGGACTGGATGAAAAACTGTTTTTT.

This clone was picked up a small number of times. The V and J genes are TRBV9 and TRBJ2-7; 11 bases match TRBD2. Trimming cost V 4 bases and J 0 bases; bases outside gene matches: 18. The germline V gene encodes CDR1 SGDLS and CDR2 YYNGEE. The CDR3 is made up of 20 amino acids. The CDR3: CASSPRPTSGSSKGSYEQYF. CDR3 sequence (DNA): TGTGCCAGCAGCCCTAGACCTACTAGCGGGAGTTCGAAGGGCTCCTACGAGCAGTACTTC.

The chain has TRBV7-6 and TRBJ2-3; 9 positions match TRBD2. The germline CDR1 and CDR2 sequences are SGHVS and FNYEAQ. Trimming at V came to 5 bases and at J to 3 bases, leaving 15 bases not matched to a gene. The CDR3 consists of 18 residues. CDR3: CASSLGTVAGAGTDTQYF. The CDR3 region has the DNA TGTGCCAGCAGCCTAGGGACCGTAGCGGGAGCCGGTACAGATACGCAGTATTTT.

CDR3: CASSQTGSNEKLFF. The CDR3 DNA follows: TGCGCCAGCAGCCAAACAGGGTCTAATGAAAAACTGTTTTTT. The gene calls are TRBV4-3 and TRBJ1-4, with D possibly matching TRBD1 (6 bases). V gave up 2 bases and J gave up 3 bases, with 7 bases separating them. This CDR3 is 14 amino acids long. Germline lookup yields CDR1 LGHNA and CDR2 YSLEER.

The rearrangement uses TRBV6-1 and TRBJ2-7, with D uncertain. The length of the CDR3 is 11 residues. Deletions cut 1 base from V and 13 bases from J, with 11 bases between. Germline CDR1 and CDR2: MNHNS and SASEGT. As DNA, the CDR3 is TGTGCCAGCAGTGAAGGAAGCCAGCCCTACGTC. As protein: CASSEGSQPYV.

The chain couples TRBV29-1 to TRBJ2-7; TRBD2 might be the D (5 bases). The germline V gene has CDR1 SQVTM and CDR2 ANQGSEA. CDR3 length equals 12 residues. The germline V and J ends were trimmed by 6 bases and 5 bases, with 14 bases remaining between them. This CDR3 is CSVEGIEDEQYF. The CDR3 bases are TGCAGCGTAGAGGGAATCGAGGACGAGCAGTACTTC.

This clone has a handful of counts. The CDR3 sequence is CASSLRQGSLLDTEAFF. CDR3 nucleotide sequence: TGCGCCAGCAGCTTGCGCCAGGGATCACTACTGGACACTGAAGCTTTCTTT. The rearrangement links TRBV5-1 to TRBJ1-1; possible D gene TRBD1, 5 bases. The CDR3 runs 17 residues. CDR1 is SGHRS, CDR2 YFSETQ, per germline. V dropped 1 base and J dropped 3 bases, with 19 bases sitting between them.

This clone counts as large. The genes are TRBV15 and TRBJ1-2; TRBD1 agrees at 7 bases. Germline lookup yields CDR1 LNHNV and CDR2 YYDKDF (reference sequence). This CDR3 has 14 amino acids. V was pared by 5 bases and J by 7 bases, with 10 bases of the junction left unmatched. CDR3 coding DNA: TGTGCCACCAGCGAGGAGGGGGCGCGCGGTGGCTACACCTTC. Translated: CATSEEGARGGYTF.

This clone has more than one count but fewer than ten. Here the CDR3 reads CASSYRQIMNTEAFF. CDR3 sequence (DNA): TGTGCCAGCAGCTACCGACAGATTATGAACACTGAAGCTTTCTTT. V is TRBV4-2 and J is TRBJ1-1; D might be TRBD1 (5 bases). From germline, CDR1 is LGHNA and CDR2 YNFKEQ. V was clipped by 5 bases and J by 0 bases, with 13 bases between them. The CDR3 loop spans 15 amino acids.

The chain uses TRBV6-6 and TRBJ2-1; D gene unclear. There are 13 residues in the CDR3. V was pared by 5 bases and J by 5 bases, with 10 bases between. Germline CDR1 MNHNY, CDR2 SVGAGI (reference sequence). CDR3 sequence: CASSPRWDNEQFF. The CDR3 region has the DNA TGTGCCAGCAGTCCGCGGTGGGACAATGAGCAGTTCTTC.

The gene calls are TRBV18 and TRBJ2-3; 7 bases map to TRBD2. The CDR3 consists of 16 residues. Unmatched junction bases numbered 7, after V lost 3 bases and J lost 1 base. Germline CDR1 is KGHSH and CDR2 is LQKENI. CDR3 loop: CASSPQEGRGTDTQYF. Written as DNA, the CDR3 is TGTGCCAGCTCACCCCAGGAGGGGAGGGGCACAGATACGCAGTATTTT.

By proportion, this clone is medium-sized. The chain carries TRBV6-5 and TRBJ2-7; either TRBD1 or TRBD2 may fit D (5 bases each). V was cut by 4 bases and J by 5 bases, with 18 bases left in between. Per germline, CDR1 MNHEY and CDR2 SVGAGI. The CDR3 sequence is 15 residues long. The CDR3 sequence: CASSSTDSGSDEQYF. The CDR3 region has the DNA TGTGCCAGCAGTTCCACTGACAGCGGAAGCGACGAGCAGTACTTC.